This record covers a single TCR beta chain. Antigen unknown. CDR3 length: 15 amino acids. The junction had 5 bases not matched to a gene; V was cut back by 4 bases and J by 2 bases. The V gene's germline CDR1 is SGHRS and CDR2 YFSETQ. The data originate from a study of T cells after posttransplantation cyclophosphamide. Findings of the study overall: Later blood repertoires were often dominated by clones from the donor CD8+ memory compartment. Recipient CMV seropositivity and CMV reactivation strongly tracked TRB clonality.

Some clones are missing from TCRdb's copy, which holds only in-frame ones; the method was immunoSEQ multiplex PCR. The table lists about 52,000 clones, approximately 94% of them singletons. This sequence was found in a young woman in good health and a related stem cell transplant donor. The rearrangement links TRBV5-1 to TRBJ2-7; TRBD1 matches at 11 bases. The specimen was PBMCs. The CDR3 loop reads CASSTGTGGAYEQYF. CDR3 sequence (DNA): TGCGCCAGCAGCACAGGGACAGGGGGGGCCTACGAGCAGTACTTC.